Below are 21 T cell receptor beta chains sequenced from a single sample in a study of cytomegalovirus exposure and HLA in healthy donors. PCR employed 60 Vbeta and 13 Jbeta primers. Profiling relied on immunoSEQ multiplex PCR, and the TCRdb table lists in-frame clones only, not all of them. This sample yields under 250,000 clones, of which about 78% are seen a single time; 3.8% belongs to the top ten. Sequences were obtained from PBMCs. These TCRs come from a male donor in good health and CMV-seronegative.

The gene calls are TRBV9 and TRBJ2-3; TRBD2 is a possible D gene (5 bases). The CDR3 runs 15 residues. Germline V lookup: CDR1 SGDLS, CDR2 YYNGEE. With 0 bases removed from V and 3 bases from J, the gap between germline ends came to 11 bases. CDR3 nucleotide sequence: TGTGCCAGCAGCGTAGGTCTCAGCGGTACAGATACGCAGTATTTT. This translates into CASSVGLSGTDTQYF. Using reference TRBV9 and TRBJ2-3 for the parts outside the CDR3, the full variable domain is DSGVTQTPKHLITATGQRVTLRCSPRSGDLSVYWYQQSLDQGLQFLIQYYNGEERAKGNILERFSAQQFPDLHSELNLSSLELGDSALYFCASSVGLSGTDTQYFGPGTRLTVL.

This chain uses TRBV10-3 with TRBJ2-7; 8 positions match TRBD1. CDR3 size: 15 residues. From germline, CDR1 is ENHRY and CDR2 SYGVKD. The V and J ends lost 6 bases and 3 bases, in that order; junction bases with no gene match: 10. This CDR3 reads CAIRSGQDRVYEQYF. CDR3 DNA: TGTGCCATCAGATCAGGCCAGGACAGGGTCTACGAGCAGTACTTC.

The CDR3 spells CASSLTSVTDTQYF. CDR3 nucleotides: TGTGCCAGCAGCTTAACTAGCGTGACAGATACGCAGTATTTT. This chain connects TRBV7-3 to TRBJ2-3, with a possible D match to TRBD2 (5 bases). The CDR3 contains 14 residues. The V end was cut by 0 bases, the J end by 3 bases, with 7 bases between. CDR1 SGHTA and CDR2 FQGTGA come from the germline V gene.

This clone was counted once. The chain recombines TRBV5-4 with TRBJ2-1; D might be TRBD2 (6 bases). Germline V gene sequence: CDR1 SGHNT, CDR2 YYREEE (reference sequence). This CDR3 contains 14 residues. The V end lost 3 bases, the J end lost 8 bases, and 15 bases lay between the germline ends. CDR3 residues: CASSSGGSRDEQFF. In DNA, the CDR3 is TGTGCCAGCAGCTCCGGGGGTAGTCGGGATGAGCAGTTCTTC.

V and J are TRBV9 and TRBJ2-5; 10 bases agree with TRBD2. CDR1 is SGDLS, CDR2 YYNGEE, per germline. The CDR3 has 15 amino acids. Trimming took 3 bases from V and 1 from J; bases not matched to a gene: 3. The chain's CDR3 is CASSGRTSGQETQYF. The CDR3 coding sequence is TGTGCCAGCAGCGGACGGACTAGCGGCCAAGAGACCCAGTACTTC.

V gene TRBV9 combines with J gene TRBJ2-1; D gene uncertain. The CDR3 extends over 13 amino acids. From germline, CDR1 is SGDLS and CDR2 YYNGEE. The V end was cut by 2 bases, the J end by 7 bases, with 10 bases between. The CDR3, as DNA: TGTGCCAGCAGCGTTGATACATGGAATGAGCAGTTCTTC. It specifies CASSVDTWNEQFF.

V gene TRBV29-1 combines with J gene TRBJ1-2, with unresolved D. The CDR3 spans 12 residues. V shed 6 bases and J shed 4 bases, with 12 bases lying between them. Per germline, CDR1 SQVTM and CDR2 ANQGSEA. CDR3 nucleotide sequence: TGCAGCGTGGTTGGAGATTTCTATGGCTACACCTTC. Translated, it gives CSVVGDFYGYTF.

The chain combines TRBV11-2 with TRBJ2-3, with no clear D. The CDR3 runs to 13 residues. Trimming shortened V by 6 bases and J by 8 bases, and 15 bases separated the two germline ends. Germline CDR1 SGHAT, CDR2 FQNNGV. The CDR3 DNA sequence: TGTGCCAGCAGACAGACCGTCCCTGCTACGCAGTATTTT. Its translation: CASRQTVPATQYF.

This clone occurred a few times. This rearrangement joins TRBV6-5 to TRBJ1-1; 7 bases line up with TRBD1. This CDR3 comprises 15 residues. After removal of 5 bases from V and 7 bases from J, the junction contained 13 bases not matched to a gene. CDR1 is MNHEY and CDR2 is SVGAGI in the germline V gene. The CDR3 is CASSTTGVWRFEAFF. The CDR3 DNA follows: TGTGCCAGCAGTACAACAGGGGTGTGGAGGTTTGAAGCTTTCTTT.

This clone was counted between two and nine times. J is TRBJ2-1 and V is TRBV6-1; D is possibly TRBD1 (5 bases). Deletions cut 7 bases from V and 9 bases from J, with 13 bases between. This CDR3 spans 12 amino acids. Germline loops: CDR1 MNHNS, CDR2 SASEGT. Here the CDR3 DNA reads TGTGCCAGCACCGCGACAGTATTTGAGCAGTTCTTC. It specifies CASTATVFEQFF.

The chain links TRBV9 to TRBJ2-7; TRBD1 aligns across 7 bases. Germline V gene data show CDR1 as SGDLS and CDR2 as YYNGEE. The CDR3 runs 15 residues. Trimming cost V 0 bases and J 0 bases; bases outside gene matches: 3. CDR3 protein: CASSVEPGGSYEQYF. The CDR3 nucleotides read TGTGCCAGCAGCGTAGAGCCAGGGGGCTCCTACGAGCAGTACTTC.

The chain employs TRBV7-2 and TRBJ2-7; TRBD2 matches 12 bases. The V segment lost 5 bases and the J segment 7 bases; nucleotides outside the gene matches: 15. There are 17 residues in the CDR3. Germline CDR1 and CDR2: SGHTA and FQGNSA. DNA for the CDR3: TGTGCCAGCAGCCTGAGGATGGGACTAGCGGGTGGCTGGGAGCAGTACTTC. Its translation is CASSLRMGLAGGWEQYF.

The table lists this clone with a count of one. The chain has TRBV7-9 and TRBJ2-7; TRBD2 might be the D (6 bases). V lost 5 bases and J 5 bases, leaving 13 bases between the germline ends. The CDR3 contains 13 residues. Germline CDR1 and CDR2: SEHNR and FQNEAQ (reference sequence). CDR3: CASSPGGSNEQYF. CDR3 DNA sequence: TGTGCCAGCAGCCCCGGAGGGAGCAACGAGCAGTACTTC.

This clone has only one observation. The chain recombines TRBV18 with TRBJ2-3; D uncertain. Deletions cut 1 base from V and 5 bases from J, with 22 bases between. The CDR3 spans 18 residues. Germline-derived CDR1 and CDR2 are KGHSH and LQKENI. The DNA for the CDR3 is TGTGCCAGCTCACCACTACGTGCCAGTTTTTCTCGCGGAGATACGCAGTATTTT. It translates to CASSPLRASFSRGDTQYF.

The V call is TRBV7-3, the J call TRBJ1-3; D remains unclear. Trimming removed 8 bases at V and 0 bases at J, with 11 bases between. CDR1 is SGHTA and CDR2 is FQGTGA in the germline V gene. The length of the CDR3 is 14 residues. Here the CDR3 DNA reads TGTGCCAGCGGTCCGGGGAGCTCTGGAAACACCATATATTTT. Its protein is CASGPGSSGNTIYF. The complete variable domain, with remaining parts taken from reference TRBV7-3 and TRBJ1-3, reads GAGVSQTPSNKVTEKGKYVELRCDPISGHTALYWYRQSLGQGPEFLIYFQGTGAADDSGLPNDRFFAVRPEGSVSTLKIQRTERGDSAVYLCASGPGSSGNTIYFGEGSWLTVV.

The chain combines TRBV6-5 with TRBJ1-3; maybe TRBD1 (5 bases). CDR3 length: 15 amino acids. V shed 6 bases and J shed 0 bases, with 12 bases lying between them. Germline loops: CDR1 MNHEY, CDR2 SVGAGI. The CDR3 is CASRPDSVSGNTIYF. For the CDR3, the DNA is TGTGCCAGCAGGCCAGACAGCGTCTCTGGAAACACCATATATTTT.

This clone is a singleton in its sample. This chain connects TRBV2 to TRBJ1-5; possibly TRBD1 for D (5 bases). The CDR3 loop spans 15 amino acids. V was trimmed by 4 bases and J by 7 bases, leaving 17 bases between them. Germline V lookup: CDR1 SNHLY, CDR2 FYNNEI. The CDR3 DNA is TGTGCCAGCAGTGCAACAGCTTACGGGGGGCAGCCCCAGCATTTT. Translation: CASSATAYGGQPQHF.

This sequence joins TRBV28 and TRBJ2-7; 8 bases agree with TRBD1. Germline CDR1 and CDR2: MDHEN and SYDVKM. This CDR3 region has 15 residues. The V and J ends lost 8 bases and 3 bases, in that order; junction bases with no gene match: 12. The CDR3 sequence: CASRRRGQGNYEQYF. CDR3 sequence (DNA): TGTGCCAGCCGCCGGCGCGGACAGGGAAACTACGAGCAGTACTTC.

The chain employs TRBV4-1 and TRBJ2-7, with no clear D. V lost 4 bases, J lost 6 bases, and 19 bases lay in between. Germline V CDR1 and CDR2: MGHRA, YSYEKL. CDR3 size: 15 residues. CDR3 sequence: CASSRLTGERSEQYF. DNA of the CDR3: TGCGCCAGCAGCCGGCTGACTGGAGAAAGGAGCGAGCAGTACTTC.

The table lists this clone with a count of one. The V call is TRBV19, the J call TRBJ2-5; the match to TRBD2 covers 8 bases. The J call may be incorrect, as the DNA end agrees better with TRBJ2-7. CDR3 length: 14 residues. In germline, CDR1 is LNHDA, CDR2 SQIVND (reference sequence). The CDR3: CASRRTGLAYEQYF. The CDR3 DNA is TGTGCCAGTAGGAGAACGGGACTAGCCTACGAGCAGTACTTC.

The CDR3 sequence: CASSVVPSSYEQYF. Written as DNA, the CDR3 is TGTGCCAGCAGCGTAGTCCCGAGCTCCTACGAGCAGTACTTC. The chain is built from TRBV9 and TRBJ2-7; D is unresolved. The CDR3 is 14 amino acids. Germline assignment: CDR1 SGDLS and CDR2 YYNGEE. V was trimmed by 0 bases and J by 0 bases, leaving 7 bases between them.